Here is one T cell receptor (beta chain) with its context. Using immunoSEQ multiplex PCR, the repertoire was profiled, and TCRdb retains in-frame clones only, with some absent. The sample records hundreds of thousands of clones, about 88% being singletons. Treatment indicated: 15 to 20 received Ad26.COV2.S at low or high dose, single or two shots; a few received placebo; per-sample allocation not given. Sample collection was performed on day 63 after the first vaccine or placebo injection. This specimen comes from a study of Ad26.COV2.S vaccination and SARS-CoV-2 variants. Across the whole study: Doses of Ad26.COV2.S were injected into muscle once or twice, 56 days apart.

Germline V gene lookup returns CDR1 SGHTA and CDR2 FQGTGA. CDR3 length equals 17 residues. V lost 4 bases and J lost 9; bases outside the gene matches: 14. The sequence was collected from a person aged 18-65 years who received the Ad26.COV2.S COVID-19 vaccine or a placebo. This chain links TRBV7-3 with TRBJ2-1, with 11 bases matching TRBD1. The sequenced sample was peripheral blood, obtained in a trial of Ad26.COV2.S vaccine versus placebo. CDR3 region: CASSSGPGQGDGFEQFF. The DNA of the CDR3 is TGTGCCAGCAGCTCGGGACCGGGACAGGGGGACGGGTTTGAGCAGTTCTTC.